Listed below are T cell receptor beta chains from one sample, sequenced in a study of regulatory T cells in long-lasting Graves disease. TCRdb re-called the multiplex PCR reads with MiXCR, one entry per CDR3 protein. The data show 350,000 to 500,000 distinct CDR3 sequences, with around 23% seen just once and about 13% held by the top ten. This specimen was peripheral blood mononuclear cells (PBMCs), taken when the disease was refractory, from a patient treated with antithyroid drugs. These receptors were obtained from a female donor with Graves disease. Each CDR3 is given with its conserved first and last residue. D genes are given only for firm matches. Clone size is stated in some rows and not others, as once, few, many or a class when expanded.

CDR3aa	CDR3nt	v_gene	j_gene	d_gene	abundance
CASSLPSAGLNSYEQYF	TGTGCCAGCAGTTTGCCCTCGGCCGGACTCAACTCCTACGAGCAGTACTTC	TRBV28	TRBJ2-7	NA	many
CASSTRLAGDYTGELFF	TGTGCCAGCAGCACCAGACTAGCGGGAGATTACACCGGGGAGCTGTTTTTT	TRBV7-8	TRBJ2-2	TRBD2	few
CASSPGLSLFPNTGELFF	TGTGCCAGCAGCCCGGGTTTATCCTTATTCCCGAACACCGGGGAGCTGTTTTTT	TRBV14	TRBJ2-2	NA	few
CASRFREGRETQYF	TGTGCCAGCAGATTTCGGGAGGGAAGAGAGACCCAGTACTTC	TRBV2	TRBJ2-5	TRBD2	many
CASRTLGASGASTYNEQFF	TGTGCCAGCCGAACCCTGGGGGCTAGCGGGGCCTCCACCTACAATGAGCAGTTCTTC	TRBV28	TRBJ2-1	TRBD2	few
CASSREGGVGEAFF	TGTGCCAGCAGCCGAGAAGGAGGGGTGGGTGAAGCTTTCTTT	TRBV7-9	TRBJ1-1	NA	many
CASIGPSTSGRSYEQYF	TGTGCCAGTATCGGACCCTCGACTAGCGGGAGATCCTACGAGCAGTACTTC	TRBV19	TRBJ2-7	TRBD2	few
CASSVDRPYNQPQHF	TGTGCCAGCAGCGTCGACAGGCCGTACAATCAGCCCCAGCATTTT	TRBV6-1	TRBJ1-5	NA	few
CASSLGWTGIVDEQYF	TGTGCCAGCAGCTTGGGGTGGACAGGGATAGTAGACGAGCAGTACTTC	TRBV5-6	TRBJ2-7	TRBD1	NA
CASSEDGRGTEAFF	TGTGCCAGCAGTGAAGACGGCAGGGGGACTGAAGCTTTCTTT	TRBV2	TRBJ1-1	TRBD1	many
CAWSKVYSNQPQHF	TGTGCCTGGAGCAAAGTTTATAGCAATCAGCCCCAGCATTTT	TRBV30	TRBJ1-5	NA	NA
CASSQDGYSNQPQHF	TGCGCCAGCAGCCAGGATGGGTATAGCAATCAGCCCCAGCATTTT	TRBV5-1	TRBJ1-5	NA	many
CASKEGGANTEAFF	TGTGCCAGCAAGGAAGGGGGCGCGAACACTGAAGCTTTCTTT	TRBV28	TRBJ1-1	TRBD1	many
CASSTFGREDQETQYF	TGTGCCAGCAGCACCTTTGGGCGGGAGGACCAAGAGACCCAGTACTTC	TRBV28	TRBJ2-5	TRBD2	many
CASSSSGTGGFEQYF	TGTGCCAGCAGTTCATCCGGGACAGGGGGTTTCGAGCAGTACTTC	TRBV28	TRBJ2-7	TRBD1	many
CASTSRRVSRETQYF	TGTGCCAGCACCTCCCGGAGGGTCTCGAGGGAGACCCAGTACTTC	TRBV7-8	TRBJ2-5	NA	many
CSAPRPGTGELFF	TGCAGTGCGCCCAGGCCTGGCACCGGGGAGCTGTTTTTT	TRBV20-1	TRBJ2-2	NA	NA
CASSHTEDEQFF	TGTGCCAGCAGTCACACGGAGGATGAGCAGTTCTTC	TRBV3-1	TRBJ2-1	NA	NA
CASSFRPPTSGKYNEQFF	TGTGCCAGCAGTTTCCGACCCCCGACTAGCGGGAAGTACAATGAGCAGTTCTTC	TRBV27	TRBJ2-1	TRBD2	NA
CASSPSVITEAFF	TGTGCCAGCAGTCCCAGTGTGATTACTGAAGCTTTCTTT	TRBV27	TRBJ1-1	NA	NA
CASSVRQGSLAANTGELFF	TGTGCCAGCAGCGTCCGACAGGGCTCGCTAGCGGCGAACACCGGGGAGCTGTTTTTT	TRBV9	TRBJ2-2	NA	few
CASSGREGEYEQYF	TGTGCCAGCAGCGGCCGGGAGGGCGAATACGAGCAGTACTTC	TRBV7-9	TRBJ2-7	TRBD2	NA
CASSLEGKGNTIYF	TGTGCCAGCAGTTTAGAGGGGAAGGGAAACACCATATATTTT	TRBV28	TRBJ1-3	NA	many
CASSPELVSGAYEQYF	TGCGCCAGCAGCCCGGAATTGGTCTCGGGAGCCTACGAGCAGTACTTC	TRBV5-1	TRBJ2-7	NA	many